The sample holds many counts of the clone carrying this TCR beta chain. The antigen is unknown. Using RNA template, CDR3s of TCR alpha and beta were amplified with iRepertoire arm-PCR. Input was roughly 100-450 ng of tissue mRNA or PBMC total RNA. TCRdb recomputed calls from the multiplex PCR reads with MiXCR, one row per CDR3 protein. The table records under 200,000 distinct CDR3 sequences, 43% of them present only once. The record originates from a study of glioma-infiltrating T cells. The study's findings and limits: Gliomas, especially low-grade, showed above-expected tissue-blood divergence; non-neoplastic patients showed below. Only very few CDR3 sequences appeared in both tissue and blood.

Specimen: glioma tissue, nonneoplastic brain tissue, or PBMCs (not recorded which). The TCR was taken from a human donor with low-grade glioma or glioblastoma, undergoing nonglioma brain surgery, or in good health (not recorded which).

In DNA, the CDR3 is TGCAGTGCCCAGGACAGGAGAGGAATAGAGACCCAGTACTTC. Translated, it gives CSAQDRRGIETQYF. The chain is built from TRBV20-1 and TRBJ2-5, with 7 bases matching TRBD1. Losses at the gene ends were 6 bases for V and 4 bases for J; bases not matched to a gene: 11. Germline CDR1 and CDR2: DFQATT and SNEGSKA (reference sequence). This CDR3 contains 14 residues.